The 14 T cell receptor beta chains below all came from one sample that was sequenced in a study of OX40 agonist ivuxolimab in advanced cancers. Sequencing was performed with immunoSEQ multiplex PCR; in TCRdb, only in-frame clones are kept and a portion is missing. The sample lists 35,000 to 45,000 clones; 70% to 90% were seen once. Material: CD4+ or CD8+ T cells sorted from blood, obtained in a trial of the OX40 agonist ivuxolimab. These receptors all stem from an adult with an advanced solid tumor such as melanoma, head and neck, liver or kidney cancer.

The chain uses TRBV19 and TRBJ1-1, with D unclear. V shed 0 bases and J shed 5 bases, with 10 bases lying between them. CDR1 and CDR2 from the germline V gene are LNHDA and SQIVND (reference sequence). The CDR3 length is 14 residues. The DNA for the CDR3 is TGTGCCAGTAGTATAGATAAAGGGTTAACTGAAGCTTTCTTT. It codes for CASSIDKGLTEAFF.

This clone was found once. The chain couples TRBV19 to TRBJ2-3, with D possibly being TRBD2 (6 bases). The CDR3 is made up of 16 amino acids. V lost 1 base and J lost 2, with 13 bases in between. Germline V gene lookup returns CDR1 LNHDA and CDR2 SQIVND (reference sequence). The CDR3 nucleotides are TGTGCCAGTAGTATAGGAGCGGGTTCGTCCACAGATACGCAGTATTTT. It translates to CASSIGAGSSTDTQYF. Supplemented by reference TRBV19 and TRBJ2-3, the full variable domain reads DGGITQSPKYLFRKEGQNVTLSCEQNLNHDAMYWYRQDPGQGLRLIYYSQIVNDFQKGDIAEGYSVSREKKESFPLTVTSAQKNPTAFYLCASSIGAGSSTDTQYFGPGTRLTVL.

In its sample, this clone was seen once. The V gene is TRBV4-3, the J gene TRBJ1-1, with D maybe TRBD1 (5 bases). Germline V CDR1 and CDR2: LGHNA, YSLEER. This CDR3 contains 11 residues. The ends were cut back, 3 bases at V and 7 bases at J, with 6 bases in the middle. CDR3 coding DNA: TGCGCCAGCAGCCAGGGGGGTGAAGCTTTCTTT. Its protein product is CASSQGGEAFF.

This clone turned up a few times. V gene TRBV7-2 combines with J gene TRBJ1-1; maybe TRBD1 (6 bases). Trimming stripped 7 bases from V and 5 bases from J, with 17 bases between. The germline V gene encodes CDR1 SGHTA and CDR2 FQGNSA. The CDR3 extends over 14 amino acids. The CDR3 sequence is CASTRGGQFTEAFF. CDR3 sequence (DNA): TGTGCCAGCACAAGGGGGGGGCAGTTTACTGAAGCTTTCTTT.

The chain carries TRBV27 and TRBJ1-5; 7 bases fit TRBD1. The CDR3 is 15 residues long. Germline values: CDR1 MNHEY, CDR2 SMNVEV (reference sequence). Losses at the gene ends were 5 bases for V and 0 bases for J; bases not matched to a gene: 4. The CDR3 reads CASSPGTVSNQPQHF. For the CDR3, the DNA is TGTGCCAGCAGTCCCGGGACAGTTAGCAATCAGCCCCAGCATTTT.

This clone appeared a few times. The genes are TRBV7-6 and TRBJ1-2; D is ambiguous. The CDR3 consists of 11 residues. Germline values: CDR1 SGHVS, CDR2 FNYEAQ. V was trimmed by 5 bases and J by 4 bases, leaving 5 bases between them. CDR3 in amino acids: CASSRCYGYTF. The CDR3 coding sequence is TGTGCCAGCAGCCGCTGCTATGGCTACACCTTC.

The chain has TRBV10-3 and TRBJ2-5; weak D call: TRBD1 (6 bases). V shed 10 bases and J shed 5 bases, with 17 bases lying between them. CDR3 length equals 13 residues. Germline V gives CDR1 ENHRY, CDR2 SYGVKD. CDR3 residues: CASGQPLGETQYF. The DNA of the CDR3 is TGTGCCAGCGGACAGCCTCTCGGGGAGACCCAGTACTTC.

This chain links TRBV18 with TRBJ1-4; the D gene is possibly TRBD1 (6 bases). Per the germline V gene, CDR1 is KGHSH and CDR2 is LQKENI. The CDR3 spans 17 residues. V was shortened by 5 bases and J by 4 bases, with 20 bases between the two germline ends. The CDR3 DNA reads TGTGCCAGCTCATTCAACGCACAGGGAGGGGTTAATGAAAAACTGTTTTTT. Translating gives CASSFNAQGGVNEKLFF.

The V and J genes are TRBV28 and TRBJ1-2; D ambiguous. The CDR3 totals 14 residues. CDR1 and CDR2 from the germline V gene are MDHEN and SYDVKM. Deletions cut 5 bases from V and 4 bases from J, with 14 bases between. CDR3 amino acids: CASSGEHRGYGYTF. The CDR3 coding sequence is TGTGCCAGCAGTGGGGAGCATCGGGGCTATGGCTACACCTTC.

The rearrangement links TRBV6-5 to TRBJ2-1, with 10 bases matching TRBD1. The V gene end was trimmed by 4 bases and the J gene end by 4 bases; junction bases not matched to a gene: 4. This CDR3 spans 15 amino acids. Germline assignment: CDR1 MNHEY and CDR2 SVGAGI. The CDR3 DNA reads TGTGCCAGCAGTTTAGACAGGGGGCGGTACAATGAGCAGTTCTTC. As protein: CASSLDRGRYNEQFF.

The chain couples TRBV29-1 to TRBJ1-3; D call uncertain. CDR3 length equals 17 residues. Germline values: CDR1 SQVTM, CDR2 ANQGSEA. The V and J ends lost 0 bases and 0 bases respectively, with 15 bases between them. CDR3 region: CSVEEVLELNSGNTIYF. The CDR3 nucleotides read TGCAGCGTTGAAGAAGTCCTGGAATTGAACTCTGGAAACACCATATATTTT.

This clone was detected a few times. The chain recombines TRBV4-1 with TRBJ2-1, with D tentatively TRBD2 (5 bases). Germline assignment: CDR1 MGHRA and CDR2 YSYEKL. This CDR3 has 13 amino acids. V was trimmed by 1 base and J by 6 bases, leaving 7 bases between them. The CDR3: CASSQGTANEQFF. CDR3 nucleotide sequence: TGCGCCAGCAGCCAAGGGACTGCCAATGAGCAGTTCTTC.

This chain links TRBV7-8 with TRBJ1-3, with D possibly TRBD1 on 5 matching bases. The ends were cut back, 2 bases at V and 1 base at J, with 9 bases in the middle. There are 15 residues in the CDR3. Germline V gene lookup returns CDR1 SGHVS and CDR2 FQNEAQ. DNA for the CDR3: TGTGCCAGCAGCTTAAGCCCAGGGTCTGGAAACACCATATATTTT. This gives the protein CASSLSPGSGNTIYF.

This chain joins TRBV4-1 and TRBJ1-2; 10 nucleotides agree with TRBD1. CDR3 length equals 17 residues. J gave up 5 bases and V 2 bases, and 11 bases lay outside the gene matches. Looked up from germline, CDR1 is MGHRA and CDR2 is YSYEKL. CDR3 sequence (DNA): TGCGCCAGCAGCCAATTGAGGACAGGGGGGCCCGTATATGGCTACACCTTC. Protein sequence: CASSQLRTGGPVYGYTF.